This note documents a single T cell receptor (beta chain) sequence. Each CDR3 protein gets one entry after TCRdb re-called the RT-PCR reads with MiXCR. The profile covers about 410,000 distinct CDR3 sequences, with around 16% appearing a single time and 7% to 7.5% taken by the ten largest. The source of the sample is a study of patients and donors after allogeneic stem cell transplantation. The sample consisted of blood, either unsorted or a sorted T cell fraction (not recorded which). This sequence was found in a human donor who was either an allogeneic HSCT recipient or a stem cell or donor lymphocyte infusion donor (not recorded which). It is not recorded whose cells these are; they may come from a transplant donor.

This CDR3 reads CAAQGRSHSYEQYF. CDR3 coding DNA: TGTGCCGCCCAGGGGCGATCCCACTCCTACGAGCAGTACTTC. The chain uses TRBV6-1 and TRBJ2-7; weak D call: TRBD1 (6 bases). V lost 11 bases, J lost 0 bases, and 17 bases lay in between. CDR3 length equals 14 residues. Germline V gene sequence: CDR1 MNHNS, CDR2 SASEGT.